The clone carrying this TCR beta chain was picked up a small number of times. The antigen remains undetermined. This CDR3 region has 14 residues. Germline loops: CDR1 KGHSH, CDR2 LQKENI. The V segment lost 3 bases and the J segment 3 bases; nucleotides outside the gene matches: 2. The data originate from a study of T cells after yellow fever vaccination. Production of TCR cDNA was by 5'RACE template switching, which also added a universal primer site and UMIs. TCRdb independently ran MiXCR on the 5' RACE reads; one entry per CDR3 protein. The sample consists of 550,000 to 750,000 distinct CDR3 sequences, 13% of them appearing once. Findings of the study overall: The secondary response was weaker but peaked faster, day 5 versus 15. Any FACS-sorted repertoire could hold abundant clonotypes that contaminate it from the bulk population. Once the booster was given, most primary-vaccination clones reappeared, at around 96% for CD4 and approximately 88% for CD8.

The sequences come from PBMCs, collected on the day of the yellow fever booster vaccination. The receptor comes from a young man who received the YFV17D yellow fever vaccine. The chain combines TRBV18 with TRBJ1-1, with 9 bases matching TRBD1. CDR3 DNA sequence: TGTGCCAGCTCACCGGACAGGGGCGACACTGAAGCTTTCTTT. Encoded protein: CASSPDRGDTEAFF.